A selection of T cell receptor beta chains follows, all from one sample in a study of blood T cell repertoires in COVID-19. Sequenced by immunoSEQ multiplex PCR; TCRdb stores in-frame clones only, minus some. This table has around 300,000 clones, approximately 86% appearing once. Input material: peripheral blood. These receptors were taken from a woman in her seventies with COVID-19, enrolled during active disease. The CDR3 runs from the conserved cysteine through the conserved F or W. D genes are given only for firm matches. The size entry is marked missing in some rows and otherwise reads once, few, many or a size class.

clone size: NA; V gene: TRBV3-1/TRBV3-2; J gene: TRBJ2-3; D gene: NA; CDR3 DNA: TGTGCCAGCAGCCAATATCCGGGGACAGATACGCAGTATTTT; CDR3 protein: CASSQYPGTDTQYF
clone size: few; V gene: TRBV7-9; J gene: TRBJ1-1; D gene: NA; CDR3 DNA: TGTGCCAGCAGCCCCCTGTCGGGGAACCCGAACACTGAAGCTTTCTTT; CDR3 protein: CASSPLSGNPNTEAFF
clone size: many; V gene: TRBV7-2; J gene: TRBJ2-5; D gene: TRBD1; CDR3 DNA: TGTGCCAGCAGCTTAAGGACAGGGGGTTCCACGGAGACCCAGTACTTC; CDR3 protein: CASSLRTGGSTETQYF
clone size: once; V gene: TRBV6-5; J gene: TRBJ1-2; D gene: NA; CDR3 DNA: TGTGCCAGCAGGACGAGGGGGGGGTATGGCTACACCTTC; CDR3 protein: CASRTRGGYGYTF
clone size: NA; V gene: TRBV6-5; J gene: TRBJ2-1; D gene: NA; CDR3 DNA: TGTGCCAGCAGTTACTCTCGGGGGTTCCTGTTCTTC; CDR3 protein: CASSYSRGFLFF
clone size: NA; V gene: TRBV12-3/TRBV12-4; J gene: TRBJ2-7; D gene: NA; CDR3 DNA: TGTGCCAGCAGTTTGGTGAGAAACGAGCAGTACTTC; CDR3 protein: CASSLVRNEQYF
clone size: NA; V gene: TRBV9; J gene: TRBJ1-1; D gene: TRBD1; CDR3 DNA: TGTGCCAGCAGCGTAGCTGGGACAGCGAACACTGAAGCTTTCTTT; CDR3 protein: CASSVAGTANTEAFF
clone size: NA; V gene: TRBV6-6; J gene: TRBJ1-1; D gene: TRBD1; CDR3 DNA: TGTGCCAGCAGTCCACGACAGGGGGCCTTGAGGGAACCAACTCTAAAAAACACTGAAGCTTTCTTT; CDR3 protein: CASSPRQGALREPTLKNTEAFF
clone size: NA; V gene: TRBV11-2; J gene: TRBJ2-7; D gene: TRBD1; CDR3 DNA: TGTGCCAGCAGCTTAGAACCGGGACAGGGGGCCGAGCAGTACTTC; CDR3 protein: CASSLEPGQGAEQYF
clone size: NA; V gene: TRBV2; J gene: TRBJ1-2; D gene: NA; CDR3 DNA: TGTGCCAGCAGTGAATTAGGACAGACGAACGGCTACACCTTC; CDR3 protein: CASSELGQTNGYTF
clone size: once; V gene: TRBV9; J gene: TRBJ1-3; D gene: TRBD1; CDR3 DNA: TGTGCCAGCAGCGTCGGGACAGCCGGAAACACCATATATTTT; CDR3 protein: CASSVGTAGNTIYF
clone size: NA; V gene: TRBV24-1; J gene: TRBJ2-7; D gene: TRBD2; CDR3 DNA: TGTGCCACCAGTGACCCCCGGGGGGCCTACGAGCAGTACTTC; CDR3 protein: CATSDPRGAYEQYF
clone size: NA; V gene: TRBV27; J gene: TRBJ2-5; D gene: NA; CDR3 DNA: TGTGCCAGCAGTTTACAGGGGACCCAGTACTTC; CDR3 protein: CASSLQGTQYF
clone size: NA; V gene: TRBV19; J gene: TRBJ2-1; D gene: TRBD2; CDR3 DNA: TGTGCCAGTAGCCCCAGCGGGGGCCCCTACAATGAGCAGTTCTTC; CDR3 protein: CASSPSGGPYNEQFF
clone size: NA; V gene: TRBV9; J gene: TRBJ1-4; D gene: TRBD1; CDR3 DNA: TGTGCCAGCAGCCCGGGGACAGCGGTAGAAAAACTGTTTTTT; CDR3 protein: CASSPGTAVEKLFF
clone size: NA; V gene: TRBV3-1/TRBV3-2; J gene: TRBJ1-2; D gene: TRBD1; CDR3 DNA: TGTGCCAGCAGCCAAGGGGCAGGGGGCAACTATGGCTACACCTTC; CDR3 protein: CASSQGAGGNYGYTF
clone size: NA; V gene: TRBV5-4; J gene: TRBJ1-1; D gene: TRBD1; CDR3 DNA: TGTGCCAGCAGCTTGGGTGGGACAGACAACACTGAAGCTTTCTTT; CDR3 protein: CASSLGGTDNTEAFF
clone size: NA; V gene: TRBV19; J gene: TRBJ2-7; D gene: NA; CDR3 DNA: TGTGCCAGCGCGGGACGGATTGACTACGAGCAGTACTTC; CDR3 protein: CASAGRIDYEQYF
clone size: NA; V gene: TRBV27; J gene: TRBJ1-2; D gene: NA; CDR3 DNA: TGTGCCAGCAGTCGACAGATTAACTATGGCTACACCTTC; CDR3 protein: CASSRQINYGYTF
clone size: NA; V gene: TRBV6-6; J gene: TRBJ1-1; D gene: NA; CDR3 DNA: TGTGCCAGCAGGGACGGGTCAGGGCTCCCTGAAGCTTTCTTT; CDR3 protein: CASRDGSGLPEAFF
clone size: NA; V gene: TRBV9; J gene: TRBJ2-1; D gene: NA; CDR3 DNA: TGTGCCAGCAGCGTACCGGGGGGCCATGAGCAGTTCTTC; CDR3 protein: CASSVPGGHEQFF
clone size: NA; V gene: TRBV2; J gene: TRBJ1-1; D gene: NA; CDR3 DNA: TGTGCCAGCGAGGGTAGCACTGAAGCTTTCTTT; CDR3 protein: CASEGSTEAFF
clone size: NA; V gene: TRBV9; J gene: TRBJ1-2; D gene: NA; CDR3 DNA: TGTGCCAGCAGCGCCCAGGCGGGGCCTGAGACTAACTATGGCTACACCTTC; CDR3 protein: CASSAQAGPETNYGYTF
clone size: once; V gene: TRBV11-2; J gene: TRBJ2-1; D gene: NA; CDR3 DNA: TGTGCCAGCAGCCCCTCAATCCTTCAGGGGCCTGAGCAGTTCTTC; CDR3 protein: CASSPSILQGPEQFF
clone size: once; V gene: TRBV10-2; J gene: TRBJ2-2; D gene: NA; CDR3 DNA: TGCGCCAGCAGGGACACTGGGAACACCGGGGAGCTGTTTTTT; CDR3 protein: CASRDTGNTGELFF
clone size: NA; V gene: TRBV6-6; J gene: TRBJ2-7; D gene: NA; CDR3 DNA: TGTGCCAGCAGCCCCGTCTCCTACGAGCAGTACTTC; CDR3 protein: CASSPVSYEQYF
clone size: NA; V gene: TRBV7-9; J gene: TRBJ1-5; D gene: NA; CDR3 DNA: TGTGCCAGCAGCCCCCCGGGGGATTATAGCAATCAGCCCCAGCATTTT; CDR3 protein: CASSPPGDYSNQPQHF
clone size: few; V gene: TRBV2; J gene: TRBJ2-1; D gene: TRBD2; CDR3 DNA: TGTGCCAGGTCTAGCGGGGGCCTGAGCTCCTACAATGAGCAGTTCTTC; CDR3 protein: CARSSGGLSSYNEQFF
clone size: NA; V gene: TRBV3-1/TRBV3-2; J gene: TRBJ2-1; D gene: TRBD2; CDR3 DNA: TGTGCCAGCAGCCAAGGCGCTAGCGGCCTCTACAATGAGCAGTTCTTC; CDR3 protein: CASSQGASGLYNEQFF
clone size: NA; V gene: TRBV2; J gene: TRBJ1-1; D gene: NA; CDR3 DNA: TGTGCCAGCAGGGGTACAGGGAACACTGAAGCTTTCTTT; CDR3 protein: CASRGTGNTEAFF
clone size: once; V gene: TRBV27; J gene: TRBJ2-6; D gene: NA; CDR3 DNA: TGTGCCAGCTCGTCAGGGCCCTCTGGGGCCAACGTCCTGACTTTC; CDR3 protein: CASSSGPSGANVLTF
clone size: NA; V gene: TRBV9; J gene: TRBJ1-2; D gene: NA; CDR3 DNA: TGTGCCAGCAGCGTAGGTACGGGGTTTGGCTATGGCTACACCTTC; CDR3 protein: CASSVGTGFGYGYTF
clone size: NA; V gene: TRBV5-5; J gene: TRBJ2-3; D gene: NA; CDR3 DNA: TGTGCCAGCAGCTTGGTGGGAGTCGGCACAGATACGCAGTATTTT; CDR3 protein: CASSLVGVGTDTQYF
clone size: NA; V gene: TRBV27; J gene: TRBJ2-2; D gene: TRBD1; CDR3 DNA: TGTGCCAGCAAAGCCGGGACAGGGGTCACCGGGGAGCTGTTTTTT; CDR3 protein: CASKAGTGVTGELFF
clone size: NA; V gene: TRBV5-1; J gene: TRBJ2-3; D gene: NA; CDR3 DNA: TGCGCCAGCAGCACCCGAAACTATTTCACAGATACGCAGTATTTT; CDR3 protein: CASSTRNYFTDTQYF
clone size: NA; V gene: TRBV6-5; J gene: TRBJ1-6; D gene: NA; CDR3 DNA: TGTGCCAGCAGTTACTCCGGACAACGGTCACCCCTCCACTTT; CDR3 protein: CASSYSGQRSPLHF
clone size: NA; V gene: TRBV4-1; J gene: TRBJ1-6; D gene: NA; CDR3 DNA: TGCGCCAGCGCACAGGCCCTGAGCTCCTATAATTCACCCCTCCACTTT; CDR3 protein: CASAQALSSYNSPLHF
clone size: few; V gene: TRBV4-2; J gene: TRBJ1-1; D gene: NA; CDR3 DNA: TGTGCCAGCAGCCAAGATCGTTTGTTGAACACTGAAGCTTTCTTT; CDR3 protein: CASSQDRLLNTEAFF
clone size: NA; V gene: TRBV18; J gene: TRBJ2-1; D gene: NA; CDR3 DNA: TGTGCCAGCTCACCACCGCAACAGGGCCTCTACAATGAGCAGTTCTTC; CDR3 protein: CASSPPQQGLYNEQFF
clone size: NA; V gene: TRBV4-1; J gene: TRBJ1-3; D gene: NA; CDR3 DNA: TGCGCCAGCAGCCATCAAGGACGAGGAGGAAGGGGAAACACCATATATTTT; CDR3 protein: CASSHQGRGGRGNTIYF
clone size: NA; V gene: TRBV12-5; J gene: TRBJ2-2; D gene: TRBD2; CDR3 DNA: TGTGCTAGTGGTTTGTCCCCCGGGGGGTTTGGCACCGGGGAGCTGTTTTTT; CDR3 protein: CASGLSPGGFGTGELFF
clone size: NA; V gene: TRBV12-3/TRBV12-4; J gene: TRBJ1-4; D gene: NA; CDR3 DNA: TGTGCCAGCAGTTTGTACGAGGAAAAACTGTTTTTT; CDR3 protein: CASSLYEEKLFF
clone size: NA; V gene: TRBV4-1; J gene: TRBJ2-3; D gene: TRBD2; CDR3 DNA: TGCGCCAGCAGCCAACCACGGGGACTAGCGGGGGGGCGAGGCACAGATACGCAGTATTTT; CDR3 protein: CASSQPRGLAGGRGTDTQYF
clone size: NA; V gene: TRBV7-2; J gene: TRBJ1-5; D gene: TRBD1; CDR3 DNA: TGTGCCAGCAGCCTGGGACAGGGGATACGGAATCAGCCCCAGCATTTT; CDR3 protein: CASSLGQGIRNQPQHF
clone size: NA; V gene: TRBV4-2; J gene: TRBJ2-1; D gene: TRBD1; CDR3 DNA: TGTGCCAGCAGCCCGGGACAGGGGCTGGTCAATGAGCAGTTCTTC; CDR3 protein: CASSPGQGLVNEQFF
clone size: NA; V gene: TRBV24-1; J gene: TRBJ2-5; D gene: TRBD1; CDR3 DNA: TGTGCCACCAGTGACCCACAGGGGGCGGGAGAGACCCAGTACTTC; CDR3 protein: CATSDPQGAGETQYF
clone size: NA; V gene: TRBV9; J gene: TRBJ2-3; D gene: TRBD2; CDR3 DNA: TGTGCCGCCGGGGCGGGGGGGCCAGATACGCAGTATTTT; CDR3 protein: CAAGAGGPDTQYF
clone size: NA; V gene: TRBV5-1; J gene: TRBJ2-7; D gene: NA; CDR3 DNA: TGCGCCAGCAGCTTGGGGGTACGAGGGAACGAGCAGTACTTC; CDR3 protein: CASSLGVRGNEQYF
clone size: NA; V gene: TRBV5-1; J gene: TRBJ2-1; D gene: TRBD1; CDR3 DNA: TGCGCCAGCAGCTCCTCCGGGACAGGGGGTGTTGAGCAGTTCTTC; CDR3 protein: CASSSSGTGGVEQFF
clone size: NA; V gene: TRBV11-2; J gene: TRBJ1-2; D gene: NA; CDR3 DNA: TGTGCCAGCAGCCTGGGCCCCATGGGGGGTACCTATGGCTACACCTTC; CDR3 protein: CASSLGPMGGTYGYTF
clone size: NA; V gene: TRBV28; J gene: TRBJ2-1; D gene: TRBD2; CDR3 DNA: TGTGCCAGCAGTTGGACTAGCGGGGGCCCCTTTGATGAGCAGTTCTTC; CDR3 protein: CASSWTSGGPFDEQFF
clone size: NA; V gene: TRBV7-2; J gene: TRBJ1-2; D gene: NA; CDR3 DNA: TGTGCCAGCACGCATTCCCCGGGAGCCTGGGGCTACACCTTC; CDR3 protein: CASTHSPGAWGYTF
clone size: once; V gene: TRBV7-2; J gene: TRBJ2-7; D gene: TRBD2; CDR3 DNA: TGTGCCAGCAGCTCGTTAAAGCGGGGGGGCAGGGACGAGCAGTACTTC; CDR3 protein: CASSSLKRGGRDEQYF
clone size: few; V gene: TRBV5-1; J gene: TRBJ1-5; D gene: NA; CDR3 DNA: TGCGCCAGCTTCTCTCCCGGGAGCGGTCAGCCCCAGCATTTT; CDR3 protein: CASFSPGSGQPQHF
clone size: NA; V gene: TRBV28; J gene: TRBJ1-5; D gene: TRBD1; CDR3 DNA: TGTGCCACCACAGGGGAACAGCCCCAGCATTTT; CDR3 protein: CATTGEQPQHF
clone size: NA; V gene: TRBV4-1; J gene: TRBJ2-3; D gene: TRBD2; CDR3 DNA: TGCGCCAGCAGCCAAGATTCCTTAGCGGGGGGCCGCACAGATACGCAGTATTTT; CDR3 protein: CASSQDSLAGGRTDTQYF
clone size: NA; V gene: TRBV6-5; J gene: TRBJ2-7; D gene: TRBD1; CDR3 DNA: TGTGCCAGCAGCACCACAGGGGGTAAGAGCGAGCAGTACTTC; CDR3 protein: CASSTTGGKSEQYF